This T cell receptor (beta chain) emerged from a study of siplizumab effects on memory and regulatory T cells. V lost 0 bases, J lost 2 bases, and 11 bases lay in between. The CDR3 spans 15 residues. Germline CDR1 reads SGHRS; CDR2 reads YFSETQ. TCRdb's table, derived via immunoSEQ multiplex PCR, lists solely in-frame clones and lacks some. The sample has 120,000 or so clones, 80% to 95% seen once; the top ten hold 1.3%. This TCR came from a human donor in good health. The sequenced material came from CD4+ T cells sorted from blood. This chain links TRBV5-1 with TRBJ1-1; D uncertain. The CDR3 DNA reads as TGCGCCAGCAGCTTGGTAGGGCCAGTCAACACTGAAGCTTTCTTT. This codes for CASSLVGPVNTEAFF.